This TCR beta chain was retrieved from a study of early T cells in non-severe SARS-CoV-2 infection. Study details: The sequenced material was bulk RNA from unsorted whole blood, and its chains were unpaired. Findings and limits, study-wide: Matching results from VDJdb favored anti-spike CD8 responses, leaving private and CD4 specificities undetected.

There are 15 residues in the CDR3. Per germline, CDR1 SGHRS and CDR2 YFSETQ. Losses at the gene ends were 4 bases for V and 2 bases for J; bases not matched to a gene: 9. Individual cDNA molecules received unique molecular identifiers. TCRdb re-called the 5' RACE reads through MiXCR, storing one row per CDR3 protein. The sample holds more than 65,000 distinct CDR3 sequences, about 14% seen once. This clonotype appeared a few times. Its antigen is unidentified. V usage is TRBV5-1 and J usage is TRBJ2-7; 7 positions match TRBD2. The TCR sequence derives from an adult who was a healthcare worker with PCR-confirmed SARS-CoV-2 infection or an uninfected control (not recorded which). The specimen was whole blood, collected at baseline. CDR3 in amino acids: CASSPRRAGTYEQYF. CDR3 bases: TGCGCCAGCAGCCCCCGGAGAGCGGGAACCTACGAGCAGTACTTC.